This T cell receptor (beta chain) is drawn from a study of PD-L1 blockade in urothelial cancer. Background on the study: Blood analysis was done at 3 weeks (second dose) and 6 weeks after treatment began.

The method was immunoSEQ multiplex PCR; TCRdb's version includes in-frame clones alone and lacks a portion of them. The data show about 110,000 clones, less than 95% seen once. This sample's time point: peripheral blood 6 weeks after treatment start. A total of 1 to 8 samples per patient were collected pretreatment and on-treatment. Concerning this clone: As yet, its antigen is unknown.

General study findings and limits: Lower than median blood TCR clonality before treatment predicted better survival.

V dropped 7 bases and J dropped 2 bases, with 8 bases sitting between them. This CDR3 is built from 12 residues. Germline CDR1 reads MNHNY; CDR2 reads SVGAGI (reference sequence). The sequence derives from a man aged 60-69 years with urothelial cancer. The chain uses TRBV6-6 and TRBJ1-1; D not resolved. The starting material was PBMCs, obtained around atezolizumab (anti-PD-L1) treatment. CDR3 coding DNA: TGTGCCAGCAACTCTCCCAACACTGAAGCTTTCTTT. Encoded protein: CASNSPNTEAFF.